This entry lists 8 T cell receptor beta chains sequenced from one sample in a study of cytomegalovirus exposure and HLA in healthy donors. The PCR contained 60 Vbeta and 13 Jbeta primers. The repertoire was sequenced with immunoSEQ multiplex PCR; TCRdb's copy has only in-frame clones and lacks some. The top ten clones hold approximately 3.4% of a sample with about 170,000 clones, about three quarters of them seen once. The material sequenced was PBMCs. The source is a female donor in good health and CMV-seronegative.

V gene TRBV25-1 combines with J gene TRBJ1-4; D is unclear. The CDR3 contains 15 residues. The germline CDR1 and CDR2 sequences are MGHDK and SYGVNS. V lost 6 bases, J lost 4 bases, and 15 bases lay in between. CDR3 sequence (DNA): TGTGCCAGCAGCGACTCGGCCGGCTTTAATGAAAAACTGTTTTTT. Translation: CASSDSAGFNEKLFF. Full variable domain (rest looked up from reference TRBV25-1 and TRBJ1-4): EADIYQTPRYLVIGTGKKITLECSQTMGHDKMYWYQQDPGMELHLIHYSYGVNSTEKGDLSSESTVSRIRTEHFPLTLESARPSHTSQYLCASSDSAGFNEKLFFGSGTQLSVL.

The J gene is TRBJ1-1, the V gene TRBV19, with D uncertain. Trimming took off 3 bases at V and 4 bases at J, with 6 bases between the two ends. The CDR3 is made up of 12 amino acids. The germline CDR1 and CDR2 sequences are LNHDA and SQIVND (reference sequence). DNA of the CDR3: TGTGCCAGTAGTATCGGGAGCACTGAAGCTTTCTTT. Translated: CASSIGSTEAFF. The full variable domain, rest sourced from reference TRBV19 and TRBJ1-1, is DGGITQSPKYLFRKEGQNVTLSCEQNLNHDAMYWYRQDPGQGLRLIYYSQIVNDFQKGDIAEGYSVSREKKESFPLTVTSAQKNPTAFYLCASSIGSTEAFFGQGTRLTVV.

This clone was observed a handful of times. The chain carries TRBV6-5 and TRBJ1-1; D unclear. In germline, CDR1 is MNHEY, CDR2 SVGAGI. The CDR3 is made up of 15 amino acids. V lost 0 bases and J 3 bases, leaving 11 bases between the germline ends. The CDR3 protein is CASSYSPQVDTEAFF. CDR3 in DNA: TGTGCCAGCAGTTACTCTCCCCAGGTCGACACTGAAGCTTTCTTT.

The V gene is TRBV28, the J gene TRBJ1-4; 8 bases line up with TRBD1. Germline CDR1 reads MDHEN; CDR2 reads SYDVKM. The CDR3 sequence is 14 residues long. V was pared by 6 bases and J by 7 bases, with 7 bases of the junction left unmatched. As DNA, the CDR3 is TGTGCCAGCAGAGCCCAGGGGGCGGGTGAAAAACTGTTTTTT. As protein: CASRAQGAGEKLFF.

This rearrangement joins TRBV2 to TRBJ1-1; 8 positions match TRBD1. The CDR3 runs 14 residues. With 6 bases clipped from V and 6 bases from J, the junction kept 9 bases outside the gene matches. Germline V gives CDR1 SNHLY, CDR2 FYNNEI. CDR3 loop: CASSLLTGAAEAFF. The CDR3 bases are TGTGCCAGCAGCCTCCTGACAGGGGCGGCTGAAGCTTTCTTT.

The CDR3 DNA follows: TGTGCCAGCTCGCTTGACTGGGAGGCTAATGAAAAACTGTTTTTT. Translating gives CASSLDWEANEKLFF. The chain carries TRBV18 and TRBJ1-4; D gene ambiguous. Per germline, CDR1 KGHSH and CDR2 LQKENI. Trimming removed 6 bases from V and 3 bases from J, with 14 bases in between. The CDR3 contains 15 residues.

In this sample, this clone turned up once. The CDR3 region is CASSETLAGGNEQFF. In DNA, the CDR3 is TGTGCCAGCAGTGAAACATTAGCGGGGGGCAATGAGCAGTTCTTC. The rearrangement links TRBV6-4 to TRBJ2-1, with 10 positions matching TRBD2. CDR1 and CDR2 from the germline V gene are MRHNA and SNTAGT. The CDR3 has 15 amino acids. With V trimmed by 3 bases and J by 6 bases, 5 bases remained unmatched.

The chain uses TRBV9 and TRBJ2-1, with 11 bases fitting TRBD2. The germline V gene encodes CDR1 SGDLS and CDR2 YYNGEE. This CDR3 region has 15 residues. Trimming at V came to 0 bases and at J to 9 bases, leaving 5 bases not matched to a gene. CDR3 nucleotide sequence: TGTGCCAGCAGCGTAGATAGCGGGAGGGTGGCTGAGCAGTTCTTC. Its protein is CASSVDSGRVAEQFF. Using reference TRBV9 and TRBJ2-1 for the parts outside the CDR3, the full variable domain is DSGVTQTPKHLITATGQRVTLRCSPRSGDLSVYWYQQSLDQGLQFLIQYYNGEERAKGNILERFSAQQFPDLHSELNLSSLELGDSALYFCASSVDSGRVAEQFFGPGTRLTVL.